This TCR beta chain was obtained from a study of identifying expanded T cells in peripheral blood. Clones were sequenced by immunoSEQ multiplex PCR, and TCRdb holds only the in-frame ones, with some missing. In the table there are 95,000 to 100,000 clones, roughly nine tenths of which are singletons. This clonotype was sampled from a person aged 18 to 70 in good health. The sample consisted of blood.

CDR3 amino acids: CASSFDRGGYTF. The CDR3 region has the DNA TGTGCCAGCAGTTTCGACAGGGGCGGCTACACCTTC. The J gene is TRBJ1-2, the V gene TRBV7-2; 8 bases line up with TRBD1. The CDR3 runs to 12 residues. Germline-derived CDR1 and CDR2 are SGHTA and FQGNSA. The junction had 5 bases not matched to a gene; V was cut back by 6 bases and J by 8 bases.